This TCR beta chain emerged from a study of cytomegalovirus exposure and HLA in healthy donors. Sampled while nominally healthy, donors likely had unrecorded immune exposures. Of note for this clone: Its antigen remains unidentified.

It was with 60 Vbeta and 13 Jbeta primers that the PCR ran. Assay: immunoSEQ multiplex PCR; the TCRdb copy retains only in-frame clones and omits some. The listing contains 180,000 or so clones. The CDR3 consists of 15 residues. CDR1 and CDR2 from the germline V gene are MNHEY and SVGAGI. V lost 6 bases, J lost 1 base, and 16 bases lay in between. General study findings and limits: Analysis was carried out at a later point, and it linked a missense DCLRE1C variant to TCR beta V- and J-gene trimming.

The material sequenced was PBMCs. The receptor comes from a boy younger than 18 in good health and CMV-seronegative. The V gene is TRBV6-5, the J gene TRBJ2-7, with D possibly TRBD1 on 6 matching bases. CDR3 coding DNA: TGTGCCAGCAGCCTTCAAATAGGGGGATCCTACGAGCAGTACTTC. This translates into CASSLQIGGSYEQYF.